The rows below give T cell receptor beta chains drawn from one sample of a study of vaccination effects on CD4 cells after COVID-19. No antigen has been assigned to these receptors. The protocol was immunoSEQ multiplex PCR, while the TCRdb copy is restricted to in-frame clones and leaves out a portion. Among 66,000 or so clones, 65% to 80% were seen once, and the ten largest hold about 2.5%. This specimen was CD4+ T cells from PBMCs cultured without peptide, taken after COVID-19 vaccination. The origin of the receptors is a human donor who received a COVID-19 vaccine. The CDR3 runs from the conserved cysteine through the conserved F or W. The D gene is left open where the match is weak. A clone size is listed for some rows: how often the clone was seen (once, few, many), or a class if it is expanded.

CASRRTSGGIDTQYF,TGTGCCAGCCGGCGGACTAGCGGGGGGATAGATACGCAGTATTTT,TRBV6-5,TRBJ2-3,NA,TRBD2
CASSPSGSSYNEQFF,TGTGCCAGCAGCCCGTCCGGGAGCTCCTACAATGAGCAGTTCTTC,TRBV7-3,TRBJ2-1,NA,NA
CASSPDTWNSPLHF,TGTGCCAGCAGTCCCGACACTTGGAATTCACCCCTCCACTTT,TRBV7-9,TRBJ1-6,NA,NA
CASSNRGVINEAFF,TGTGCCAGCAGTAACAGGGGTGTAATCAATGAAGCTTTCTTT,TRBV3-1/TRBV3-2,TRBJ1-1,NA,TRBD1
CASVWDSLNTEAFF,TGTGCCAGCGTTTGGGACAGCTTGAACACTGAAGCTTTCTTT,TRBV6-5,TRBJ1-1,NA,TRBD1
CASRSPVRETQYF,TGTGCCAGCAGGAGCCCGGTGCGAGAGACCCAGTACTTC,TRBV6-5,TRBJ2-5,NA,NA
CASSPSGTGGGGYTF,TGTGCCAGCTCACCGTCCGGGACAGGGGGAGGCGGCTACACCTTC,TRBV18,TRBJ1-2,NA,TRBD1
CASSREVNTEAFF,TGTGCCAGCAGTAGGGAGGTGAACACTGAAGCTTTCTTT,TRBV6-4,TRBJ1-1,NA,NA
CASSAGLAGGHGTDTQYF,TGCGCCAGCAGCGCAGGACTAGCGGGAGGGCATGGGACAGATACGCAGTATTTT,TRBV5-1,TRBJ2-3,few,TRBD2
CASSLGAGAPQETQYF,TGTGCCAGCAGCTTAGGGGCGGGGGCCCCCCAAGAGACCCAGTACTTC,TRBV7-8,TRBJ2-5,NA,NA
CASSEGLGAFF,TGTGCCAGCAGTGAGGGGCTAGGGGCTTTCTTT,TRBV25-1,TRBJ1-1,NA,NA
CATSDPRTGKGNYNSPLHF,TGTGCCACCAGTGACCCTCGGACAGGGAAGGGAAACTATAATTCACCCCTCCACTTT,TRBV24-1,TRBJ1-6,NA,TRBD1
CASSAWGGAELNTEAFF,TGTGCCAGCAGCGCGTGGGGGGGGGCGGAACTGAACACTGAAGCTTTCTTT,TRBV9,TRBJ1-1,NA,NA
CASSQDYGLGYTF,TGTGCCAGCAGCCAAGATTACGGTCTGGGCTACACCTTC,TRBV14,TRBJ1-2,NA,NA
CASRGTGVRNGYTF,TGTGCCAGCAGGGGGACAGGGGTGAGGAATGGCTACACCTTC,TRBV6-5,TRBJ1-2,NA,TRBD1
CSARQGAGYGYTF,TGCAGCGCCCGACAGGGGGCAGGGTATGGCTACACCTTC,TRBV29-1,TRBJ1-2,few,TRBD1
CATWTGTSSGNTIYF,TGTGCCACTTGGACAGGGACCAGCTCTGGAAACACCATATATTTT,TRBV19,TRBJ1-3,NA,TRBD1
CASSPGHRTDTQYF,TGTGCCAGCAGCCCGGGACATCGCACAGATACGCAGTATTTT,TRBV6-5,TRBJ2-3,NA,NA
CASSQGRAGETQYF,TGCGCCAGCAGCCAAGGAAGGGCGGGGGAGACCCAGTACTTC,TRBV4-1,TRBJ2-5,once,NA
CASSGAGTANYGYTF,TGTGCCAGCAGCGGCGCCGGGACAGCTAACTATGGCTACACCTTC,TRBV5-4,TRBJ1-2,NA,TRBD1
CASSSWTSGHTEAFF,TGTGCCAGCAGTTCGTGGACTTCAGGACACACTGAAGCTTTCTTT,TRBV6-5,TRBJ1-1,few,NA
CASSPSPGQGGHQPQHF,TGTGCCAGTAGTCCGAGCCCTGGACAGGGTGGGCATCAGCCCCAGCATTTT,TRBV19,TRBJ1-5,few,TRBD1
CASSLSGGGRGNTQYF,TGTGCCAGCAGCTTATCCGGGGGGGGCCGTGGAAATACGCAGTATTTT,TRBV7-2,TRBJ2-3,NA,TRBD2
CASGRHRDLYNEQFF,TGTGCCAGCGGGAGGCACAGGGATTTATACAATGAGCAGTTCTTC,TRBV27,TRBJ2-1,NA,NA
CASSPVAGGLQFANTGELFF,TGTGCCAGCTCACCAGTAGCGGGGGGACTACAGTTCGCGAACACCGGGGAGCTGTTTTTT,TRBV18,TRBJ2-2,once,TRBD2
CASSRGSSGNTIYF,TGTGCCAGCAGCAGAGGGAGCTCTGGAAACACCATATATTTT,TRBV6-5,TRBJ1-3,NA,NA
CASSPSGRGEKLFF,TGTGCCAGCTCACCATCGGGGAGGGGTGAAAAACTGTTTTTT,TRBV18,TRBJ1-4,NA,NA
CATSRGGAGGKNIQYF,TGTGCCACCAGCAGAGGTGGGGCCGGGGGAAAAAACATTCAGTACTTC,TRBV15,TRBJ2-4,NA,NA
CASSYGGSGNTIYF,TGTGCCAGCAGTTACGGTGGTTCTGGAAACACCATATATTTT,TRBV6-5,TRBJ1-3,NA,NA
CASSSTTGTHTDTQYF,TGTGCCAGCAGTTCGACGACAGGGACCCACACAGATACGCAGTATTTT,TRBV6-5,TRBJ2-3,NA,TRBD1
CASRALSGANVLTF,TGTGCCAGCAGGGCCCTCTCTGGGGCCAACGTCCTGACTTTC,TRBV2,TRBJ2-6,NA,NA
CASSSPGASHTIYF,TGTGCCAGCAGCTCCCCCGGGGCCAGCCACACCATATATTTT,TRBV11-2,TRBJ1-3,NA,NA
CASSQAADFYDEQFF,TGTGCCAGCAGCCAAGCCGCGGACTTCTACGATGAGCAGTTCTTC,TRBV4-2,TRBJ2-1,NA,NA
CASSQSGAPGQPQHF,TGTGCCAGCAGCCAAAGTGGGGCGCCGGGACAGCCCCAGCATTTT,TRBV3-1/TRBV3-2,TRBJ1-5,NA,NA
CASSLSVGTRTTGELFF,TGTGCCAGCAGCTTAAGTGTGGGGACCCGAACCACCGGGGAGCTGTTTTTT,TRBV7-3,TRBJ2-2,NA,NA
CASSDAVVGTDTQYF,TGCGCCAGCAGCGACGCGGTGGTCGGCACAGATACGCAGTATTTT,TRBV5-1,TRBJ2-3,NA,NA
CASSQIWGGTDTQYF,TGTGCCAGCAGCCAAATATGGGGGGGCACAGATACGCAGTATTTT,TRBV14,TRBJ2-3,NA,NA
CATSEGQGSQPQHF,TGTGCCACCAGTGAGGGACAGGGTAGTCAGCCCCAGCATTTT,TRBV24-1,TRBJ1-5,NA,TRBD1
CASSLGIGGGTQYF,TGTGCCAGCAGCTTAGGCATAGGAGGGGGTACGCAGTATTTT,TRBV7-9,TRBJ2-3,NA,NA
CASSEHRGGSNQPQHF,TGTGCCAGCAGTGAACACAGGGGGGGCTCCAATCAGCCCCAGCATTTT,TRBV6-1,TRBJ1-5,NA,TRBD1
CATSNRGRDTGELFF,TGTGCCACCTCGAATAGGGGCCGGGACACCGGGGAGCTGTTTTTT,TRBV6-5,TRBJ2-2,NA,NA
CASSPLRGRSYNSPLHF,TGTGCCAGCTCACCTTTGAGGGGGCGCTCCTATAATTCACCCCTCCACTTT,TRBV18,TRBJ1-6,NA,TRBD1
CASSQETADSYNSPLHF,TGCGCCAGCAGCCAAGAGACGGCAGACTCCTATAATTCACCCCTCCACTTT,TRBV4-1,TRBJ1-6,few,NA